Listed below are T cell receptor beta chains from one sample, sequenced in a study of human T cells and chemical hapten exposure. TCRdb re-analysed the RACE reads in MiXCR, keeping a single row per CDR3 protein. The data hold 110,000 to 150,000 distinct CDR3 sequences, with 12% observed a single time. Here the sequenced sample was whole blood, taken in connection with sensitization to the hapten diphenylcyclopropenone (DPC). Receptors were obtained from a woman aged 45 to 65 with alopecia areata. Some clones in this sample may be carry-over from other donors' samples. Each CDR3 is given with its conserved first and last residue. The order of the fields is D gene, clone size, V gene, J gene, CDR3 DNA, CDR3 protein. A D gene is named only where the DNA matches it firmly. Clone size is not always given. Where it is, it says once, few, many or a class for expanded clones.

D: .
size: .
V: TRBV29-1
J: TRBJ2-5
DNA: TGCAGCGTTGAAAGAGTAGAGACCCAGTACTTC
CDR3: CSVERVETQYF

D: .
size: .
V: TRBV7-9
J: TRBJ2-3
DNA: TGTGCCAGCAGCTCTCCGATTGTGATCCAAGATACGCAGTATTTT
CDR3: CASSSPIVIQDTQYF

D: TRBD1
size: few
V: TRBV5-1
J: TRBJ2-3
DNA: TGCGCCAGCAGCAGAGGGACAGGGGCCGAGACAGATACGCAGTATTTT
CDR3: CASSRGTGAETDTQYF

D: TRBD1
size: few
V: TRBV12-3/TRBV12-4
J: TRBJ1-2
DNA: TGTGCCAGCAAAGGGACAGGGGGGCCTTATGGCTACACCTTC
CDR3: CASKGTGGPYGYTF

D: TRBD2
size: few
V: TRBV10-2
J: TRBJ2-1
DNA: TGCGCCAGCAGTGAACCGGCGGGGGTGGTGCAGTTCTTC
CDR3: CASSEPAGVVQFF

D: .
size: .
V: TRBV5-1
J: TRBJ2-5
DNA: TGCGCCAGCAGCAGGGGACTCCTGGGGAAAGTGACCCAGTACTTC
CDR3: CASSRGLLGKVTQYF

D: TRBD2
size: .
V: TRBV4-2
J: TRBJ2-3
DNA: TGTGCCAGCAGCCAAGATTTTTCTAGCGGGAAAACGCAGTATTTT
CDR3: CASSQDFSSGKTQYF

D: TRBD2
size: many
V: TRBV29-1
J: TRBJ2-3
DNA: TGCAGCGTTGAAGACCCTGAACTAGCGGGGGCTAGCACAGATACGCAGTATTTT
CDR3: CSVEDPELAGASTDTQYF

D: .
size: many
V: TRBV12-3/TRBV12-4
J: TRBJ1-2
DNA: TGTGCCAGCAGTTTAAGGACGGGAGCTAACTATGGCTACACCTTC
CDR3: CASSLRTGANYGYTF

D: TRBD2
size: .
V: TRBV27
J: TRBJ2-3
DNA: TGTGCCAGCAGTCCGTCCGCGGGAGAGCTGAGAGATACGCAGTATTTT
CDR3: CASSPSAGELRDTQYF

D: .
size: few
V: TRBV7-3
J: TRBJ2-5
DNA: TGTGCCAGCAGCCCGGGGGTACAAGAGACCCAGTACTTC
CDR3: CASSPGVQETQYF

D: .
size: few
V: TRBV12-3/TRBV12-4
J: TRBJ2-3
DNA: TGTGCCAGCAGTTTATTTCTCCGGGGGCGGCCAAGCACAGATACGCAGTATTTT
CDR3: CASSLFLRGRPSTDTQYF

D: .
size: .
V: TRBV5-6
J: TRBJ2-2
DNA: TGTGCCAGCAGCGAGGCGGGCAGCCCGAACACCGGGGAGCTGTTTTTT
CDR3: CASSEAGSPNTGELFF

D: .
size: .
V: TRBV2
J: TRBJ1-2
DNA: TGTGCCAGCAGAGGGGGTCAGGGAGGAGGCTACACCTTC
CDR3: CASRGGQGGGYTF

D: TRBD2
size: .
V: TRBV3-1
J: TRBJ2-5
DNA: TGTGCCAGCAGCCACAACGGAGCGGGAGGCCAAGAGACCCAGTACTTC
CDR3: CASSHNGAGGQETQYF

D: .
size: many
V: TRBV19
J: TRBJ2-7
DNA: TGTGCCAGTAGTATAGGAGGCGGGACTCCCTACGAGCAGTACTTC
CDR3: CASSIGGGTPYEQYF

D: TRBD2
size: few
V: TRBV10-3
J: TRBJ2-1
DNA: TGTGCCTCGGGACTAGCGGCTGACAATGAGCAGTTCTTC
CDR3: CASGLAADNEQFF

D: .
size: .
V: TRBV12-3/TRBV12-4
J: TRBJ2-5
DNA: TGTGCCAGCAGCCATAGTCGGGGGCAAGAGACCCAGTACTTC
CDR3: CASSHSRGQETQYF

D: .
size: many
V: TRBV7-3
J: TRBJ2-1
DNA: TGTGCCAGCAGCTTCGGGAATGAGCAGTTCTTC
CDR3: CASSFGNEQFF

D: TRBD1
size: few
V: TRBV6-6
J: TRBJ1-2
DNA: TGTGCCACCATGGGGACAGGGCTCGGCTACACCTTC
CDR3: CATMGTGLGYTF

D: TRBD2
size: few
V: TRBV3-1
J: TRBJ2-1
DNA: TGTGCCAGCAGCCATTATGGACTAGCGGGCTCCTACAATGAGCAGTTCTTC
CDR3: CASSHYGLAGSYNEQFF

D: TRBD1
size: few
V: TRBV6-4
J: TRBJ2-7
DNA: TGTGCCAGCAGTGCTCAAGACAGGGGGAGCTACGAGCAGTACTTC
CDR3: CASSAQDRGSYEQYF

D: TRBD1
size: few
V: TRBV18
J: TRBJ1-1
DNA: TGTGCCAGCTCATCAAGACAGGGCGGAGTGGGCACTGAAGCTTTCTTT
CDR3: CASSSRQGGVGTEAFF

D: TRBD1
size: .
V: TRBV5-1
J: TRBJ2-1
DNA: TGCGCCAGCAGCTCCCGGGCACTAGGACAGGGTGAGCAGTTCTTC
CDR3: CASSSRALGQGEQFF

D: TRBD1
size: .
V: TRBV5-1
J: TRBJ1-4
DNA: TGCGCCAGCAGCCTGGGACAGGGAGGCGATGAAAAACTGTTTTTT
CDR3: CASSLGQGGDEKLFF

D: TRBD1
size: many
V: TRBV7-3
J: TRBJ2-3
DNA: TGTGCCAGCAGCCGCGGACAGGCGACAGATACGCAGTATTTT
CDR3: CASSRGQATDTQYF

D: .
size: .
V: TRBV30
J: TRBJ1-4
DNA: TGTGCCTGGAGTGTAGGGGGGGCAACTAATGAAAAACTGTTTTTT
CDR3: CAWSVGGATNEKLFF

D: TRBD1
size: many
V: TRBV5-1
J: TRBJ1-1
DNA: TGCGCCAGCACCACTCGGCCGACAGGGGAGGTTGCGAACACTGAAGCTTTCTTT
CDR3: CASTTRPTGEVANTEAFF

D: .
size: many
V: TRBV4-2
J: TRBJ1-1
DNA: TGTGCCAGCAGCCAAGATCCCACAGCGGCTGAAGCTTTCTTT
CDR3: CASSQDPTAAEAFF

D: .
size: .
V: TRBV7-9
J: TRBJ2-7
DNA: TGTGCCAGCAGCAAAGCGGAGGGGACCTACGAGCAGTACTTC
CDR3: CASSKAEGTYEQYF

D: .
size: .
V: TRBV7-2
J: TRBJ1-1
DNA: TGTGCCAGCAGCACGCTCAGGGTAGAGGCTTTCTTT
CDR3: CASSTLRVEAFF

D: .
size: few
V: TRBV20-1
J: TRBJ2-6
DNA: TGCAGTGCTAGTAACGGGGCCAACGTCCTGACTTTC
CDR3: CSASNGANVLTF

D: .
size: few
V: TRBV6-1
J: TRBJ1-5
DNA: TGTGCCAGCAGTGATAGATCACAGCGGGCCTTCCTGCCCCAGCATTTT
CDR3: CASSDRSQRAFLPQHF

D: .
size: .
V: TRBV6-1
J: TRBJ2-1
DNA: TGTGCCAGTCAGAAGGAAAGCTCCTACAATGAGCAGTTCTTC
CDR3: CASQKESSYNEQFF

D: TRBD1
size: few
V: TRBV27
J: TRBJ2-7
DNA: TGTGCCAGCCGTGGTCGGGACAGGGGTTACGAGCAGTACTTC
CDR3: CASRGRDRGYEQYF

D: TRBD2
size: .
V: TRBV20-1
J: TRBJ2-2
DNA: TGCAGTGCTAGAGGGACTAGCGGGAAGGGCGGGGAGCTGTTTTTT
CDR3: CSARGTSGKGGELFF

D: TRBD1
size: few
V: TRBV7-9
J: TRBJ2-7
DNA: TGTGCCAGCAGCTTAGGGGACAGGGGGCACGAGCAGTACTTC
CDR3: CASSLGDRGHEQYF

D: .
size: .
V: TRBV28
J: TRBJ2-6
DNA: TGTGCCAGCGGCGGGGCCAACGTCCTGACTTTC
CDR3: CASGGANVLTF

D: .
size: .
V: TRBV5-4
J: TRBJ2-3
DNA: TGTGCCAGCAGCTTGATGGCCCTAGCCGCGACTACAGATACGCAGTATTTT
CDR3: CASSLMALAATTDTQYF

D: TRBD1
size: .
V: TRBV19
J: TRBJ1-5
DNA: TGTGCCAGTAGTCCCCGGGAAGGGGGCCGGAGAAGTCAGCCCCAGCATTTT
CDR3: CASSPREGGRRSQPQHF

D: .
size: .
V: TRBV12-3/TRBV12-4
J: TRBJ1-1
DNA: TGTGCCAGCAGTTTAGGGGCAGGGTTTGCTGAAGCTTTCTTT
CDR3: CASSLGAGFAEAFF

D: .
size: many
V: TRBV7-8
J: TRBJ1-1
DNA: TGTGCCAGCAGCACCATTACGTCCAACACTGAAGCTTTCTTT
CDR3: CASSTITSNTEAFF

D: TRBD1
size: few
V: TRBV7-3
J: TRBJ2-1
DNA: TGTGCCAGCAGCTTAACACCAGGGGGAATGTACAATGAGCAGTTCTTC
CDR3: CASSLTPGGMYNEQFF

D: TRBD1
size: .
V: TRBV30
J: TRBJ1-6
DNA: TGTGCCTGGTCGAAAAGACAGGGTCCTAATTCACCCCTCCACTTT
CDR3: CAWSKRQGPNSPLHF

D: TRBD1
size: few
V: TRBV27
J: TRBJ2-3
DNA: TGTGCCAGCAGACTAAACCGACAGGGGGTTCGAAGCGTAACAGATACGCAGTATTTT
CDR3: CASRLNRQGVRSVTDTQYF

D: .
size: few
V: TRBV5-1
J: TRBJ2-7
DNA: TGCGCCAGCAGCAAAAGGCCCAGGGACGGGGGCTACGAGCAGTACTTC
CDR3: CASSKRPRDGGYEQYF